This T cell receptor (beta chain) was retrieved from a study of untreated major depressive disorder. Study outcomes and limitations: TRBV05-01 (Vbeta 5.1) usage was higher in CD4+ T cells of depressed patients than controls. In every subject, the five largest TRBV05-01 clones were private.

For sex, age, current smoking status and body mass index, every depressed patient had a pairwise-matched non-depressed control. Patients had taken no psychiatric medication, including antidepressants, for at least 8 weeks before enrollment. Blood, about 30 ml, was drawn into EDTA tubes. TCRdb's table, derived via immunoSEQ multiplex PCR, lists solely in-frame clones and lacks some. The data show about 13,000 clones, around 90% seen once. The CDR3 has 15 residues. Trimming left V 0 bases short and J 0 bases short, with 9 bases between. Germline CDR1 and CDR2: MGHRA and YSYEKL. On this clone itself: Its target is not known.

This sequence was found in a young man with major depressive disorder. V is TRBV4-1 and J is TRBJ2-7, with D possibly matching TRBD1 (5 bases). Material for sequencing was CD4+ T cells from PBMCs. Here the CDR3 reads CASSQERQPSYEQYF. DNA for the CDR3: TGCGCCAGCAGCCAAGAAAGACAGCCCTCCTACGAGCAGTACTTC.